The clone carrying this T cell receptor beta chain showed up just once. Its antigen is currently unknown. The sample originates from a study of T cell responses to AZD1222 COVID-19 vaccine. Clones were sequenced by immunoSEQ multiplex PCR, and TCRdb holds only the in-frame ones, with some missing. Of roughly 72,000 clones in the sample, 70% to 90% were seen once. Trimming took off 5 bases at V and 1 base at J, with 17 bases between the two ends. The CDR3 spans 16 residues. The V gene's germline CDR1 is SGHTA and CDR2 FQGNSA. Study observations and caveats: The donor cohort was predominantly white British with a female majority, and clonal diversity may have been underestimated. Unmutated variant regions are reportedly targeted by nearly half of spike-specific TCRs. Only five or six individuals given AZD1222 were seropositive at baseline. At 160-218 and 743-854, vaccine-associated CD4 TCRs were dominant, and they spanned spike.

The sequences come from peripheral blood, collected 28 days after the second dose of the MenACWY control vaccine. This sequence joins TRBV7-2 and TRBJ1-2; D gene ambiguous. The TCR originated in an adult who received the MenACWY meningococcal vaccine as a control. CDR3 protein: CASSPRTAALNYGYTF. In nucleotides, the CDR3 is TGTGCCAGCAGCCCACGGACCGCAGCCCTTAACTATGGCTACACCTTC. The full variable domain, its missing parts supplied by reference TRBV7-2 and TRBJ1-2, is GAGVSQSPSNKVTEKGKDVELRCDPISGHTALYWYRQSLGQGLEFLIYFQGNSAPDKSGLPSDRFSAERTGGSVSTLTIQRTQQEDSAVYLCASSPRTAALNYGYTFGSGTRLTVV.